This passage covers 27 T cell receptor beta chains from one sample sequenced in a study of T cell responses to AZD1222 COVID-19 vaccine. Assay: immunoSEQ multiplex PCR; the TCRdb copy retains only in-frame clones and omits some. The sample comprises 90,000 to 150,000 clones, roughly 90% of which are singletons, and around 8.2% rests with the top ten. The sequences come from peripheral blood, collected 28 days after the second AZD1222 dose. Source of these receptors: an adult who received the AZD1222 COVID-19 vaccine.

The genes are TRBV7-2 and TRBJ2-5; the D gene is possibly TRBD2 (6 bases). The germline gives CDR1 SGHTA, CDR2 FQGNSA. The CDR3 has 15 amino acids. The V gene lost 5 bases and the J gene lost 5 bases, with 18 bases spanning the gap. Written as DNA, the CDR3 is TGTGCCAGCAGCCAAGCACCTCGGGAGAGGGAGACCCAGTACTTC. Protein sequence: CASSQAPRERETQYF.

J is TRBJ1-1 and V is TRBV5-1; 9 bases agree with TRBD1. This CDR3 is 14 amino acids long. Germline V gives CDR1 SGHRS, CDR2 YFSETQ. The junction had 5 bases not matched to a gene; V was cut back by 4 bases and J by 4 bases. The CDR3 here is CASSGTGGVTEAFF. The CDR3 DNA is TGCGCCAGCAGCGGCACAGGGGGCGTCACTGAAGCTTTCTTT.

The chain recombines TRBV19 with TRBJ2-1; 7 nucleotides match TRBD1. The germline V gene has CDR1 LNHDA and CDR2 SQIVND (reference sequence). CDR3 length equals 15 residues. Trimming removed 6 bases from V and 6 bases from J; junction bases left unmatched: 11. Here the CDR3 reads CASSRSKGASNEQFF. DNA for the CDR3: TGTGCCAGTAGCAGAAGCAAGGGGGCAAGCAATGAGCAGTTCTTC. Looking up the rest from reference TRBV19 and TRBJ2-1 gives the full variable domain: DGGITQSPKYLFRKEGQNVTLSCEQNLNHDAMYWYRQDPGQGLRLIYYSQIVNDFQKGDIAEGYSVSREKKESFPLTVTSAQKNPTAFYLCASSRSKGASNEQFFGPGTRLTVL.

This clone was recorded once. This rearrangement joins TRBV7-9 to TRBJ2-7; 11 bases match TRBD2. The CDR3 extends over 14 amino acids. Germline V lookup: CDR1 SEHNR, CDR2 FQNEAQ (reference sequence). Germline trimming cut 2 bases from V and 4 bases from J; bases unmatched to any gene: 1. CDR3 nucleotide sequence: TGTGCCAGCAGCTTAACTAGCGGGAGTTACGAGCAGTACTTC. Translated: CASSLTSGSYEQYF.

V and J are TRBV24-1 and TRBJ2-2, with D perhaps matching TRBD1 (5 bases). Germline V gene sequence: CDR1 KGHDR, CDR2 SFDVKD. There are 16 residues in the CDR3. The germline V and J ends were trimmed by 5 bases and 6 bases, with 18 bases remaining between them. The CDR3 DNA follows: TGTGCCACCAGTGCCCCCCCCGGCAGGGTAGCCGGGGAGCTGTTTTTT. This translates into CATSAPPGRVAGELFF.

The gene calls are TRBV27 and TRBJ2-1; tentatively, D is TRBD2 (6 bases). Trimming stripped 6 bases from V and 8 bases from J, with 11 bases between. There are 12 residues in the CDR3. Looked up from germline, CDR1 is MNHEY and CDR2 is SMNVEV (reference sequence). CDR3 loop: CASSGGVHEQFF. Written as DNA, the CDR3 is TGTGCCAGCAGCGGCGGGGTCCATGAGCAGTTCTTC.

This clone came up a few times. The chain recombines TRBV7-2 with TRBJ1-1, with D perhaps TRBD1 (6 bases). The CDR3 runs 14 residues. V lost 1 base to trimming and J lost 1 base, with 7 bases between them. From germline, CDR1 is SGHTA and CDR2 FQGNSA. The CDR3: CASSLGTANTEAFF. The DNA of the CDR3 is TGTGCCAGCAGCTTAGGGACAGCGAACACTGAAGCTTTCTTT.

This chain uses TRBV14 with TRBJ2-7, with TRBD1 matching 10 bases. Germline CDR1 SGHDN, CDR2 FVKESK. This CDR3 spans 15 amino acids. V trimming: 4 bases; J trimming: 3 bases; junction bases outside the gene matches: 6. CDR3 DNA: TGTGCCAGCAGCCGACGGGACAGGGGTGGCTACGAGCAGTACTTC. Protein product: CASSRRDRGGYEQYF.

The rearrangement links TRBV28 to TRBJ1-2, with 8 bases matching TRBD1. The germline gives CDR1 MDHEN, CDR2 SYDVKM. V lost 6 bases to trimming and J lost 4 bases; unmatched junction nucleotides: 4. CDR3 size: 13 residues. The CDR3 sequence is CASRDRGIYGYTF. The CDR3 DNA follows: TGTGCCAGCAGAGACAGGGGTATCTATGGCTACACCTTC.

As concerns this clone: The same CDR3 arises from other DNA sequences in this sample as well. The chain couples TRBV19 to TRBJ2-7, with TRBD1 matching over 8 bases. The germline CDR1 and CDR2 sequences are LNHDA and SQIVND (reference sequence). V shed 1 base, J shed 3 bases, and the junction held 2 bases outside the gene matches. The CDR3 is 14 amino acids. This CDR3 reads CASSIGQGSYEQYF. CDR3 bases: TGTGCCAGTAGTATAGGACAGGGGAGCTACGAGCAGTACTTC.

This clone was seen only once. The J gene is TRBJ2-2, the V gene TRBV24-1; TRBD1 agrees at 8 bases. Trimming took 4 bases from V and 7 from J; bases not matched to a gene: 10. The CDR3 has 16 amino acids. Germline V lookup: CDR1 KGHDR, CDR2 SFDVKD. CDR3 in DNA: TGTGCCACCAGTGAACTGGACAGGGTGAAAGGCGGGGAGCTGTTTTTT. Translation: CATSELDRVKGGELFF.

This rearrangement joins TRBV11-2 to TRBJ2-6; D not certain. Germline CDR1 SGHAT, CDR2 FQNNGV. Deletions cut 5 bases from V and 0 bases from J, with 11 bases between. The CDR3 sequence is 16 residues long. CDR3 loop: CASSPRPLSGANVLTF. In DNA form, the CDR3 reads TGTGCCAGCAGCCCGAGACCACTCTCTGGGGCCAACGTCCTGACTTTC.

The gene calls are TRBV6-6 and TRBJ2-7; D is ambiguous. Germline V gives CDR1 MNHNY, CDR2 SVGAGI (reference sequence). CDR3 length equals 14 residues. Trimming took off 0 bases at V and 10 bases at J, with 16 bases between the two ends. The CDR3 is CASSYSTQSLRQYF. In nucleotides, the CDR3 is TGTGCCAGCAGTTACTCGACGCAGAGTTTGAGACAGTACTTC.

The gene calls are TRBV7-9 and TRBJ2-1; 9 nucleotides align to TRBD1. J lost 0 bases, V lost 5 bases, and 5 bases had no gene match. The CDR3 consists of 16 residues. Germline CDR1 SEHNR, CDR2 FQNEAQ (reference sequence). DNA of the CDR3: TGTGCCAGCAGCCCAGACAGGGGGAGCTCCTACAATGAGCAGTTCTTC. The encoded protein is CASSPDRGSSYNEQFF.

This clone was found a few times. The V and J genes are TRBV4-1 and TRBJ2-2; unclear D gene. Trimming left V 0 bases short and J 3 bases short, with 14 bases between. CDR1 and CDR2 from the germline V gene are MGHRA and YSYEKL. The CDR3 runs 17 residues. CDR3 region: CASSQDSDSGYTGELFF. The CDR3 bases are TGCGCCAGCAGCCAAGACAGCGATTCAGGTTACACCGGGGAGCTGTTTTTT.

In nucleotides, the CDR3 is TGCGCCAGCAGCCAAGATCGGGGTACGGGGGTTTACTACAATGAGCAGTTCTTC. As protein: CASSQDRGTGVYYNEQFF. This sequence joins TRBV4-1 and TRBJ2-1; D is possibly TRBD2 (6 bases). Trimming removed 0 bases at V and 3 bases at J, with 18 bases between. This CDR3 has 18 residues. The germline gives CDR1 MGHRA, CDR2 YSYEKL.

This chain uses TRBV18 with TRBJ1-1, with 8 bases fitting TRBD1. The J segment lost 6 bases and the V segment lost 1 base, leaving 10 bases of the junction unmatched. The CDR3 is 16 residues long. The germline V gene encodes CDR1 KGHSH and CDR2 LQKENI. CDR3 coding DNA: TGTGCCAGCTCACCACTCATCCAGGGGGCGGGGGCTGAAGCTTTCTTT. It specifies CASSPLIQGAGAEAFF.

V usage is TRBV27 and J usage is TRBJ1-2, with TRBD1 matching over 7 bases. CDR1 MNHEY and CDR2 SMNVEV come from the germline V gene (reference sequence). The CDR3 totals 13 residues. The V and J ends lost 5 bases and 5 bases, in that order; junction bases with no gene match: 5. CDR3 DNA sequence: TGTGCCAGCAGTATGACAGGGACGTATGGCTACACCTTC. This encodes CASSMTGTYGYTF.

The chain combines TRBV19 with TRBJ2-2, with D maybe TRBD2 (7 bases). In germline, CDR1 is LNHDA, CDR2 SQIVND (reference sequence). The CDR3 length is 15 residues. The V gene lost 2 bases and the J gene lost 10 bases, with 17 bases spanning the gap. CDR3: CASSIKGGTTAELFF. As DNA, the CDR3 is TGTGCCAGTAGTATAAAAGGGGGGACTACGGCGGAGCTGTTTTTT. The full variable domain, in which reference TRBV19 and TRBJ2-2 provide the parts outside the CDR3, is DGGITQSPKYLFRKEGQNVTLSCEQNLNHDAMYWYRQDPGQGLRLIYYSQIVNDFQKGDIAEGYSVSREKKESFPLTVTSAQKNPTAFYLCASSIKGGTTAELFFGEGSRLTVL.

This chain uses TRBV24-1 with TRBJ2-3; 8 nucleotides line up with TRBD1. V lost 3 bases and J lost 2; bases outside the gene matches: 6. CDR1 and CDR2 (germline): KGHDR, SFDVKD. This CDR3 region has 16 residues. CDR3 nucleotide sequence: TGTGCCACCAGTGATGACAGGGGCGTATTCACAGATACGCAGTATTTT. Residues: CATSDDRGVFTDTQYF.

This clone appeared once. The rearrangement links TRBV27 to TRBJ1-2; tentative D call: TRBD1 (5 bases). V was clipped by 3 bases and J by 6 bases, with 8 bases between them. This CDR3 contains 12 residues. The germline gives CDR1 MNHEY, CDR2 SMNVEV (reference sequence). CDR3 region: CASSFGGNGYTF. CDR3 in DNA: TGTGCCAGCAGTTTTGGGGGGAATGGCTACACCTTC.

The V call is TRBV6-5, the J call TRBJ1-4, with 9 bases aligning to TRBD1. The germline V gene has CDR1 MNHEY and CDR2 SVGAGI. The CDR3 spans 15 residues. V was clipped by 6 bases and J by 8 bases; unmatched bases: 10. The CDR3 spells CASSPAGTGPEKLFF. The CDR3 DNA sequence: TGTGCCAGCAGCCCGGCCGGGACAGGGCCCGAAAAACTGTTTTTT.

V gene TRBV6-1 combines with J gene TRBJ1-2; D perhaps matches TRBD1 (6 bases). CDR1 is MNHNS and CDR2 is SASEGT in the germline V gene. The CDR3 is 16 amino acids. The V gene lost 3 bases and the J gene lost 4 bases, with 18 bases spanning the gap. The CDR3 is CASSESSGGLIYGYTF. The CDR3 region has the DNA TGTGCCAGCAGTGAGTCCTCCGGGGGCCTGATCTATGGCTACACCTTC.

J is TRBJ1-5 and V is TRBV7-9; D is ambiguous. Germline CDR1 SEHNR, CDR2 FQNEAQ (reference sequence). Trimming took off 3 bases at V and 3 bases at J, with 6 bases between the two ends. This CDR3 has 13 amino acids. The CDR3 region is CASSLANNQPQHF. The CDR3 nucleotides read TGTGCCAGCAGCTTGGCTAACAATCAGCCCCAGCATTTT.

The CDR3 region has the DNA TGTGCCAGCAGTTACTCGACAGCTGAAGCTTTCTTT. This translates into CASSYSTAEAFF. V gene TRBV6-5 combines with J gene TRBJ1-1; TRBD1 might be the D (5 bases). Trimming removed 0 bases at V and 6 bases at J, with 5 bases between. The CDR3 totals 12 residues. Germline V gene sequence: CDR1 MNHEY, CDR2 SVGAGI.

The chain recombines TRBV7-9 with TRBJ1-2; D gene uncertain. This CDR3 is 14 amino acids long. V dropped 4 bases and J dropped 8 bases, with 17 bases sitting between them. CDR1 is SEHNR and CDR2 is FQNEAQ in the germline V gene (reference sequence). The CDR3 nucleotides are TGTGCCAGCAGCTCGATGTCCGGGAGTCCAGGCTACACCTTC. This translates into CASSSMSGSPGYTF.

The V call is TRBV19, the J call TRBJ1-4; no clear D gene. V was trimmed by 11 bases and J by 0 bases, leaving 13 bases between them. Per germline, CDR1 LNHDA and CDR2 SQIVND (reference sequence). The CDR3 loop spans 14 amino acids. The CDR3 bases are TGTGCCTCTAATCGGGGTTCAACTAATGAAAAACTGTTTTTT. Encoded protein: CASNRGSTNEKLFF.